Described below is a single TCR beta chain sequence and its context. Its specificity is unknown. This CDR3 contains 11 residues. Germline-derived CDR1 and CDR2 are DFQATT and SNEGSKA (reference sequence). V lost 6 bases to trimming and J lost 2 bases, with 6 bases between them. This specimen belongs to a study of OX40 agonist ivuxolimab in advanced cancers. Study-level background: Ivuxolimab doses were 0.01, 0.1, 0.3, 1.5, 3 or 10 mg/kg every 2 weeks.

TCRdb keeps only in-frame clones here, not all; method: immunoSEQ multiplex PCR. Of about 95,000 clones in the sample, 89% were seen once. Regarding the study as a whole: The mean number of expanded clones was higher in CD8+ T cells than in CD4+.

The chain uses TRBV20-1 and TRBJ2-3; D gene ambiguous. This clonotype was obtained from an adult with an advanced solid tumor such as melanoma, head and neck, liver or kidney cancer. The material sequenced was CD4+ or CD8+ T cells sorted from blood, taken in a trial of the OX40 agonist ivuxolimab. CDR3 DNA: TGCAGTGCCTATGACACAGATACGCAGTATTTT. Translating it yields CSAYDTDTQYF.